This T cell receptor beta chain was identified in a study of blood T cell repertoires in COVID-19. About the study: The origin of the acute and convalescent COVID-19 samples was the United States, Italy and Spain.

This table comes from immunoSEQ multiplex PCR, and its TCRdb copy is limited to in-frame clones, with some not included. The table lists about 240,000 clones, approximately 78% of them singletons. This CDR3 contains 14 residues. Deletions cut 3 bases from V and 3 bases from J, with 9 bases between. Looked up from germline, CDR1 is SNHLY and CDR2 is FYNNEI. The sample was peripheral blood. The sequence came from an older woman with active or convalescent COVID-19. The chain combines TRBV2 with TRBJ1-5; no clear D gene. The CDR3 sequence: CASSDWRPNQPQHF. CDR3 nucleotides: TGTGCCAGCAGTGATTGGAGACCCAATCAGCCCCAGCATTTT. Using reference TRBV2 and TRBJ1-5 for the parts outside the CDR3, the full variable domain is EPEVTQTPSHQVTQMGQEVILRCVPISNHLYFYWYRQILGQKVEFLVSFYNNEISEKSEIFDDQFSVERPDGSNFTLKIRSTKLEDSAMYFCASSDWRPNQPQHFGDGTRLSIL.